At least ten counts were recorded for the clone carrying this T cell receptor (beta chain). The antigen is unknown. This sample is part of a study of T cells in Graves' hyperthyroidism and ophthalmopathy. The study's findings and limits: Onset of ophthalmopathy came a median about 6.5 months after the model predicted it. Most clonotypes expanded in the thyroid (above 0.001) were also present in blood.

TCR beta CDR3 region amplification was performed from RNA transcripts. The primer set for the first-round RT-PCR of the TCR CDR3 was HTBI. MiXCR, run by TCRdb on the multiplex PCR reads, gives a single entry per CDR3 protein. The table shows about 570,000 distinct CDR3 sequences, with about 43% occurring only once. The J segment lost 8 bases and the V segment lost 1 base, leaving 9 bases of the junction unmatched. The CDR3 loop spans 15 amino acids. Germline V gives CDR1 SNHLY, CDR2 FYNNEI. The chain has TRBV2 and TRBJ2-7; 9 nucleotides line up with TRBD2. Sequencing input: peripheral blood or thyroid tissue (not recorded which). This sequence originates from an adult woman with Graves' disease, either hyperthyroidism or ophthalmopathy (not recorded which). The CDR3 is CASSEEASGTHKQYF. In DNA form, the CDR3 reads TGTGCCAGCAGTGAAGAGGCTAGCGGGACGCACAAGCAGTACTTC.